Listed below are T cell receptor beta chains from one sample, sequenced in a study of blood T cell repertoires in COVID-19. Data came from immunoSEQ multiplex PCR; TCRdb stores just in-frame clones and leaves some out. The table shows 300,000 to 450,000 clones, with more than 75% occurring only once. Sequencing was carried out using PBMCs or T cells enriched from blood (not recorded which). The receptor set was obtained from a woman in her late teens or twenties who had recovered from COVID-19. CDR3s include the opening cysteine and the closing phenylalanine or tryptophan. Fields, in order: J gene, V gene, CDR3 protein.

>TRBJ1-5|TRBV6-2/TRBV6-3
CASSSGQGAVNQPQHF
>TRBJ2-1|TRBV19
CASSPTSGGPYNEQFF
>TRBJ2-7|TRBV27
CASNAGERPYEQYF
>TRBJ2-7|TRBV5-4
CASSLEQTGTGDSYEQYF
>TRBJ2-5|TRBV9
CASSVLPGTSGGAYQETQYF
>TRBJ2-3|TRBV6-5
CASSASGGVDTQYF
>TRBJ1-2|TRBV12-3/TRBV12-4
CASSQEYGYTF
>TRBJ2-5|TRBV21-1
CASSDPPGGSQETQYF
>TRBJ1-4|TRBV7-2
CASSTDSTATNEKLFF
>TRBJ1-2|TRBV2
CASILKQGTPYGYTF
>TRBJ2-1|TRBV5-8
CASSLFLAGGYYNEQFF
>TRBJ2-3|TRBV28
CASSLLRLGQGKTDTQYF
>TRBJ2-1|TRBV11-3
CASRQDSYNEQFF
>TRBJ1-6|TRBV7-9
CASSLESYSPLHF
>TRBJ1-6|TRBV6-6
CASSPGTSSSYNSPLHF
>TRBJ2-7|TRBV18
CASSRTGTGPYEQYF
>TRBJ1-3|TRBV5-5
CASSSNPGTGGSGNTIYF
>TRBJ2-7|TRBV27
CASRPGTGLYEQYF
>TRBJ2-3|TRBV30
CAWLPRVSTDTQYF
>TRBJ1-2|TRBV6-2/TRBV6-3
CASSWLSGGYGYTF
>TRBJ1-6|TRBV7-9
CASSHTGTLSYNSPLHF
>TRBJ1-5|TRBV10-3
CAISESPAEPQHF
>TRBJ1-2|TRBV9
CASSVELRDSYGYTF
>TRBJ1-1|TRBV6-5
CASSRGQGGFAFF
>TRBJ2-5|TRBV4-1
CASSKNVGASQETQYF
>TRBJ1-2|TRBV28
CASRGQKSSYGYTF
>TRBJ1-1|TRBV5-4
CASSPRQGANTEAFF
>TRBJ1-1|TRBV19
CASSLSSRMNTEAFF
>TRBJ2-7|TRBV6-2/TRBV6-3
CASSYPGTSGGASSYEQYF
>TRBJ1-4|TRBV5-8
CASSLGTSNEKLFF
>TRBJ1-2|TRBV29-1
CSVVRQGANYGYTF
>TRBJ2-2|TRBV5-4
CASSGLAGGANTGELFF
>TRBJ1-5|TRBV27
CASRSQGAFNQPQHF
>TRBJ2-7|TRBV18
CASSPPGQGGPSYEQYF
>TRBJ2-5|TRBV11-1
CASSPLGRIQETQYF
>TRBJ1-5|TRBV3-1/TRBV3-2
CASSQDGGRGQPQHF
>TRBJ1-6|TRBV6-1
CASSYTDVNSPLHF
>TRBJ2-1|TRBV6-6
CASSYSGRGVYEQFF
>TRBJ1-3|TRBV11-3
CASRCTGGRSGNTIYF
>TRBJ2-3|TRBV29-1
CSALGRDADTQYF
>TRBJ1-6|TRBV30
CAWSVHRGYNSPLHF
>TRBJ1-6|TRBV6-1
CASSEASGQVSPLHF